This is a list of T cell receptor beta chains from one sample in a study of cytomegalovirus exposure and HLA in healthy donors. The data were produced by immunoSEQ multiplex PCR, yet TCRdb's version contains in-frame clones alone and is incomplete. Its listing shows tens of thousands of clones. The sequenced sample was PBMCs. These receptors all come from a woman in her thirties in good health and CMV-seronegative. Each CDR3 is given with its conserved first and last residue. Each record gives: J gene, D gene, V gene, CDR3 DNA, CDR3 protein. A D gene is named only where the DNA matches it firmly.

TRBJ2-7,TRBD1,TRBV27,TGTGCCAGCAGCCTCACAGGGGCCGAGCAGTACTTC,CASSLTGAEQYF
TRBJ2-7,NA,TRBV20-1,TGCAGTGCTGGCTACGGGGACGAGCAGTACTTC,CSAGYGDEQYF
TRBJ1-1,NA,TRBV5-4,TGTGCCAGCAGGGGAGAGTCGGACACTGAAGCTTTCTTT,CASRGESDTEAFF
TRBJ1-1,NA,TRBV9,TGTGCCAGCAGCGTAGCCCGAGCCGTACCAGGGGCCGTCGATACTGAAGCTTTCTTT,CASSVARAVPGAVDTEAFF
TRBJ2-3,NA,TRBV10-2,TGCGCCAGCAGTTTACAGGGTCCCGCTTCGCAGTATTTT,CASSLQGPASQYF
TRBJ2-3,NA,TRBV10-3,TGTGCCATTAAACCACAGCCGGGCACAGATACGCAGTATTTT,CAIKPQPGTDTQYF
TRBJ1-2,TRBD1,TRBV4-1,TGCGCCAGCAGACGGGACAGGGAGAATGGCTACACCTTC,CASRRDRENGYTF
TRBJ1-1,NA,TRBV28,TGTGCCAGCAGTAACTATAATACAGCGGCGAACACTGAAGCTTTCTTT,CASSNYNTAANTEAFF
TRBJ1-1,TRBD1,TRBV7-2,TGTGCCAGCAGCTTAGTAGGGGGCGTGACTGAAGCTTTCTTT,CASSLVGGVTEAFF
TRBJ2-7,NA,TRBV7-2,TGTGCCAGCAGCTATTCGTGGGGGGACAGTTACTACGAGCAGTACTTC,CASSYSWGDSYYEQYF
TRBJ2-7,NA,TRBV5-1,TGCGCCAGCAGCTTTTACAGCCCCTACGAGCAGTACTTC,CASSFYSPYEQYF
TRBJ1-2,NA,TRBV28,TGTGCCAGCAGCATACAGGCTTTCTATGGCTACACCTTC,CASSIQAFYGYTF
TRBJ1-2,NA,TRBV28,TGTGCCAGCAGTTTAACCGGGTATGGCTACACCTTC,CASSLTGYGYTF
TRBJ2-3,TRBD2,TRBV6-5,TGTGCCAGCAGGCCAACCGGGGGGACAGATACGCAGTATTTT,CASRPTGGTDTQYF
TRBJ1-1,NA,TRBV11-1,TGTGCCAGCAGCCTTCGGGGGAGTGATGAAGCTTTCTTT,CASSLRGSDEAFF
TRBJ1-5,NA,TRBV28,TGTGCCAGTTATCAGAGCGGCTTCGTTCAGCCCCAGCATTTT,CASYQSGFVQPQHF
TRBJ1-6,NA,TRBV30,TGTGCCGGCCACAGCATCTCCTATAATTCACCCCTCCACTTT,CAGHSISYNSPLHF
TRBJ1-1,NA,TRBV19,TGTGCCAGTAGTCAGGCCGGCGGGTTGAACACTGAAGCTTTCTTT,CASSQAGGLNTEAFF
TRBJ2-3,TRBD2,TRBV7-2,TGTGCCAGCAGCTTATATCCGGGAGGGTACACAGATACGCAGTATTTT,CASSLYPGGYTDTQYF
TRBJ1-1,NA,TRBV4-1,TGCGCCAGCAGCCAAGATCGGGGGGCTGAAGCTTTCTTT,CASSQDRGAEAFF
TRBJ2-7,NA,TRBV6-5,TGTGCCAGCAGTTATAAACAGTTTTCCTACGAGCAGTACTTC,CASSYKQFSYEQYF
TRBJ2-7,TRBD1,TRBV7-2,TGTGCCAGCAGCTTAGGGTCGACAGGGTCCTACGAGCAGTACTTC,CASSLGSTGSYEQYF
TRBJ1-1,NA,TRBV4-2,TGTGCCAGCAGCCAAGGGGTGGCGGGGGGAACGGACACTGAAGCTTTCTTT,CASSQGVAGGTDTEAFF
TRBJ2-1,TRBD2,TRBV4-1,TGCGCCAGCAGTAGCGGGAGGACGACCTACAATGAGCAGTTCTTC,CASSSGRTTYNEQFF
TRBJ1-1,TRBD1,TRBV29-1,TGCAGCGTTCGACCGAGACAGGGTTACACTGAAGCTTTCTTT,CSVRPRQGYTEAFF
TRBJ2-5,TRBD1,TRBV27,TGTGCCAGCAGTTTCCAGGGGGCAGGAGAGACCCAGTACTTC,CASSFQGAGETQYF
TRBJ2-5,NA,TRBV4-1,TGCGCCAGCAGCCAAGTTCTAGCGCTCTACCGTGAGACCCAGTACTTC,CASSQVLALYRETQYF
TRBJ1-4,NA,TRBV2,TGTGCCAGCACGCAGGGCCAAACTACGGAAAAACTGTTTTTT,CASTQGQTTEKLFF
TRBJ1-1,NA,TRBV27,TGTGCCAGCAGTTTATCGAACTATCTGGGTGGCACTGAAGCTTTCTTT,CASSLSNYLGGTEAFF
TRBJ2-1,NA,TRBV5-1,TGCGCCAGTCAAAAGACTCCCGACTCCTACAATGAGCAGTTCTTC,CASQKTPDSYNEQFF
TRBJ1-2,NA,TRBV5-1,TGCGCCAGCAGCTTAGCCGGGTATGGCTACACCTTC,CASSLAGYGYTF
TRBJ1-6,TRBD1,TRBV9,TGTGCCAGCAGCTCGACAGGGGGAGGTAATTCACCCCTCCACTTT,CASSSTGGGNSPLHF
TRBJ2-7,TRBD1,TRBV13,TGTGCCAGCAGCTTACCGGGACAGGACCACGAGCAGTACTTC,CASSLPGQDHEQYF
TRBJ1-1,TRBD1,TRBV7-9,TGTGCCAGCAGCTTAGAAGCAGGGGGCACTGAAGCTTTCTTT,CASSLEAGGTEAFF
TRBJ2-7,NA,TRBV18,TGTGCCAGCTCACCAACAACAGGGTGGGCCTACGAGCAGTACTTC,CASSPTTGWAYEQYF
TRBJ2-1,TRBD1,TRBV9,TGTGCCAGCAGCGTACCCCCGACAGGGGGCTCCTACAATGAGCAGTTCTTC,CASSVPPTGGSYNEQFF
TRBJ2-3,TRBD1,TRBV25-1,TGTGCCAGCACGCCCCGGACAGGGGATATGAGGACGCAGTATTTT,CASTPRTGDMRTQYF
TRBJ2-5,TRBD1,TRBV5-1,TGCGCCAGCAGCTGGACAGGGGGCGAAGAGACCCAGTACTTC,CASSWTGGEETQYF
TRBJ2-1,TRBD2,TRBV9,TGTGCCAGCAGCGTCACGCTAGCGGTATACAATGAGCAGTTCTTC,CASSVTLAVYNEQFF
TRBJ2-5,TRBD2,TRBV18,TGTGCCAGCTCACCAACTAGCGGGAGGATACAAGAGACCCAGTACTTC,CASSPTSGRIQETQYF
TRBJ1-1,NA,TRBV9,TGTGCCAGCAGCGCTACTACACAGGGAACTGAAGCTTTCTTT,CASSATTQGTEAFF
TRBJ2-7,NA,TRBV2,TGTGCCAGCCTTAGACTAGTAGGGTCCTACGAGCAGTACTTC,CASLRLVGSYEQYF